These T cell receptor beta chains were read from a single sample in a study of shared clonotypes between healthy human individuals. The protocol was immunoSEQ multiplex PCR, while the TCRdb copy is restricted to in-frame clones and leaves out a portion. The data show over a million clones, roughly 97% seen once. Material: naive CD4+ T cells sorted from blood. Receptors originate from a man aged 30 to 39 in good health. The CDR3 runs from the conserved cysteine through the conserved F or W. The D gene is left open where the match is weak.

len: 14
j_gene: TRBJ1-1
v_gene: TRBV5-4
d_gene: NA
CDR3aa: CASSLETPGTEAFF

len: 14
j_gene: TRBJ2-7
v_gene: TRBV29-1
d_gene: NA
CDR3aa: CSVARDTLPGEQYF

len: 13
j_gene: TRBJ1-5
v_gene: TRBV6-5
d_gene: NA
CDR3aa: CASSSRRNQPQHF

len: 15
j_gene: TRBJ2-2
v_gene: TRBV28
d_gene: TRBD1
CDR3aa: CASSPTGVLTGELFF

len: 19
j_gene: TRBJ2-1
v_gene: TRBV12-2
d_gene: NA
CDR3aa: CASRISHPGGREGHNEQFF

len: 14
j_gene: TRBJ1-2
v_gene: TRBV28
d_gene: TRBD1
CDR3aa: CASSFIGQGNGYTF

len: 14
j_gene: TRBJ2-7
v_gene: TRBV4-1
d_gene: NA
CDR3aa: CASSQVVSSYEQYF

len: 14
j_gene: TRBJ1-2
v_gene: TRBV7-6
d_gene: TRBD1
CDR3aa: CASSLGNDRDGYTF

len: 12
j_gene: TRBJ1-5
v_gene: TRBV6-6
d_gene: NA
CDR3aa: CASSRTNQPQHF

len: 18
j_gene: TRBJ2-3
v_gene: TRBV7-2
d_gene: NA
CDR3aa: CASSLATSSAPATDTQYF

len: 14
j_gene: TRBJ2-7
v_gene: TRBV5-4
d_gene: NA
CDR3aa: CASSLSLLAYEQYF

len: 12
j_gene: TRBJ2-7
v_gene: TRBV6-5
d_gene: NA
CDR3aa: CASFGSSYEQYF

len: 13
j_gene: TRBJ2-5
v_gene: TRBV5-4
d_gene: NA
CDR3aa: CASSQRQQETQYF

len: 15
j_gene: TRBJ2-7
v_gene: TRBV5-4
d_gene: TRBD1
CDR3aa: CASSLAWTGGGEQYF

len: 16
j_gene: TRBJ1-3
v_gene: TRBV11-2
d_gene: NA
CDR3aa: CASSRVAGPAGNTIYF

len: 18
j_gene: TRBJ1-3
v_gene: TRBV28
d_gene: NA
CDR3aa: CASALSQGRGSSGNTIYF

len: 18
j_gene: TRBJ2-7
v_gene: TRBV27
d_gene: TRBD1
CDR3aa: CASSLRPLPRTGDYEQYF

len: 11
j_gene: TRBJ2-7
v_gene: TRBV13
d_gene: NA
CDR3aa: CASSLGYEQYF

len: 16
j_gene: TRBJ2-2
v_gene: TRBV10-2
d_gene: TRBD2
CDR3aa: CASTQTSGSNTGELFF

len: 15
j_gene: TRBJ1-5
v_gene: TRBV10-2
d_gene: NA
CDR3aa: CASSGTSFGNQPQHF

len: 13
j_gene: TRBJ1-2
v_gene: TRBV25-1
d_gene: NA
CDR3aa: CASSEWWGNGYTF

len: 10
j_gene: TRBJ2-5
v_gene: TRBV10-1
d_gene: NA
CDR3aa: CASTKETQYF

len: 13
j_gene: TRBJ2-7
v_gene: TRBV2
d_gene: NA
CDR3aa: CASSPRTLDEQYF

len: 13
j_gene: TRBJ2-3
v_gene: TRBV11-3
d_gene: TRBD1
CDR3aa: CASRGQGSDTQYF

len: 15
j_gene: TRBJ1-2
v_gene: TRBV9
d_gene: TRBD1
CDR3aa: CASSATGQVNYGYTF

len: 13
j_gene: TRBJ1-5
v_gene: TRBV6-5
d_gene: NA
CDR3aa: CASSTTKNQPQHF

len: 15
j_gene: TRBJ2-1
v_gene: TRBV7-9
d_gene: NA
CDR3aa: CASSVATDSYNEQFF

len: 14
j_gene: TRBJ1-5
v_gene: TRBV6-1
d_gene: TRBD1
CDR3aa: CASRQGALGQPQHF

len: 14
j_gene: TRBJ2-7
v_gene: TRBV25-1
d_gene: NA
CDR3aa: CASIGVGIQAEQYF

len: 14
j_gene: TRBJ2-5
v_gene: TRBV18
d_gene: TRBD2
CDR3aa: CASSPGTSLETQYF

len: 14
j_gene: TRBJ2-7
v_gene: TRBV5-1
d_gene: NA
CDR3aa: CASSLELTEGEQYF

len: 16
j_gene: TRBJ2-3
v_gene: TRBV9
d_gene: TRBD1
CDR3aa: CASSVRGTGGAYTQYF

len: 15
j_gene: TRBJ2-1
v_gene: TRBV7-2
d_gene: NA
CDR3aa: CASSSYRVGGNEQFF

len: 16
j_gene: TRBJ2-1
v_gene: TRBV10-1
d_gene: NA
CDR3aa: CASSESALTVYNEQFF

len: 15
j_gene: TRBJ2-3
v_gene: TRBV5-1
d_gene: NA
CDR3aa: CASSLVRAATDTQYF